This is a list of T cell receptor beta chains from one sample in a study of blood T cell repertoires in COVID-19. Generated by immunoSEQ multiplex PCR, the TCRdb table keeps only in-frame clones and is missing some. The table includes roughly 120,000 clones, approximately 81% detected once. Sequenced input: peripheral blood. These receptors came from a man between 60 and 75 years old with acute or convalescent COVID-19. Both conserved end residues are part of each CDR3. A D gene is named only where the DNA matches it firmly. Clone size is given for some rows only: seen once, a few or many times, or a class if the clone is expanded.

clone size,D gene,V gene,J gene,CDR3 length,CDR3 protein,CDR3 DNA
-,-,TRBV7-2,TRBJ2-7,13,CASSLQGVYEQYF,TGTGCCAGCAGCTTACAGGGCGTCTACGAGCAGTACTTC
-,TRBD1,TRBV5-1,TRBJ2-5,18,CASSFGGPGQGARETQYF,TGCGCCAGCAGCTTCGGGGGACCGGGACAGGGGGCGCGGGAGACCCAGTACTTC
-,TRBD2,TRBV10-3,TRBJ2-2,15,CAINKAGGPTGELFF,TGTGCCATCAACAAAGCGGGAGGGCCGACCGGGGAGCTGTTTTTT
-,-,TRBV28,TRBJ1-1,11,CASARNTEAFF,TGTGCAAGCGCGAGGAACACTGAAGCTTTCTTT
-,-,TRBV7-3,TRBJ2-5,15,CASSPLPGGQETQYF,TGTGCCAGCAGCCCCCTCCCAGGGGGGCAAGAGACCCAGTACTTC
-,TRBD1,TRBV5-4,TRBJ2-3,16,CASSSGQGGLRDTQYF,TGTGCCAGCAGCTCAGGACAGGGAGGTCTCAGAGATACGCAGTATTTT
-,-,TRBV6-2/TRBV6-3,TRBJ1-5,14,CASSYRDINQPQHF,TGTGCCAGCAGTTACAGGGACATCAATCAGCCCCAGCATTTT
-,TRBD1,TRBV5-8,TRBJ2-1,16,CASSAPGTGGFNEQFF,TGTGCCAGCAGCGCTCCGGGGACAGGGGGCTTCAATGAGCAGTTCTTC
few,TRBD1,TRBV7-6,TRBJ1-5,14,CASSFRGSGQPQHF,TGTGCCAGCAGCTTCAGGGGGTCCGGTCAGCCCCAGCATTTT
-,-,TRBV21-1,TRBJ2-3,14,CASSTTVGTDTQYF,TGTGCCAGCAGCACCACAGTCGGCACAGATACGCAGTATTTT
-,-,TRBV9,TRBJ2-3,14,CASSSARTADTQYF,TGTGCCAGCAGTTCGGCTAGGACAGCGGATACGCAGTATTTT
-,TRBD1,TRBV27,TRBJ2-7,13,CATKTGGSYEQYF,TGTGCCACCAAGACAGGGGGCTCCTACGAGCAGTACTTC
-,-,TRBV5-6,TRBJ2-6,18,CASSLGASTFSGANVLTF,TGTGCCAGCAGCTTGGGGGCTAGCACCTTCTCTGGGGCCAACGTCCTGACTTTC
-,-,TRBV6-5,TRBJ1-1,11,CASSSSTEAFF,TGTGCCAGCAGCTCCTCCACTGAAGCTTTCTTT
-,-,TRBV7-2,TRBJ2-2,16,CASSRLELLNTGELFF,TGTGCCAGCAGCCGCCTAGAATTACTGAACACCGGGGAGCTGTTTTTT
-,TRBD2,TRBV3-1/TRBV3-2,TRBJ2-3,15,CASSPTGGSTDTQYF,TGTGCCAGCAGCCCGACGGGGGGTAGCACAGATACGCAGTATTTT
-,-,TRBV14,TRBJ1-5,17,CASSQGRSGRGNQPQHF,TGTGCCAGCAGCCAAGGTAGGTCAGGCAGGGGCAATCAGCCCCAGCATTTT
-,TRBD2,TRBV3-1/TRBV3-2,TRBJ2-3,15,CASSQGGGGADTQYF,TGTGCCAGCAGCCAAGGAGGCGGGGGGGCAGATACGCAGTATTTT
once,TRBD2,TRBV11-3,TRBJ2-2,16,CASSLNLAGTSGELFF,TGTGCCAGCAGCTTAAATCTAGCGGGAACTTCTGGGGAGCTGTTTTTT
-,-,TRBV27,TRBJ2-7,14,CASTDRPFLSEQYF,TGTGCCAGCACCGACAGACCATTTCTTTCCGAGCAGTACTTC
-,-,TRBV19,TRBJ2-1,15,CASSISATFGNEQFF,TGTGCCAGTAGTATTTCAGCGACTTTCGGCAATGAGCAGTTCTTC
-,TRBD1,TRBV5-1,TRBJ1-1,12,CASRSSGGSAFF,TGCGCCAGCAGGTCCTCAGGGGGCTCGGCTTTCTTT
-,TRBD2,TRBV19,TRBJ2-1,14,CASSIGGRYNEQFF,TGTGCCAGTAGTATTGGCGGGAGATACAATGAGCAGTTCTTC
-,TRBD1,TRBV4-2,TRBJ2-1,14,CASSKGTGDNEQFF,TGTGCCAGCAGCAAAGGGACAGGGGACAATGAGCAGTTCTTC
-,TRBD2,TRBV24-1,TRBJ2-5,16,CATSDPGLAGRETQYF,TGTGCCACCAGTGACCCGGGACTAGCGGGACGGGAGACCCAGTACTTC
-,TRBD1,TRBV10-2,TRBJ1-5,14,CASRPTGGNQPQHF,TGCGCCAGCAGACCGACAGGGGGCAATCAGCCCCAGCATTTT
-,-,TRBV7-9,TRBJ1-1,13,CASSPSSITEAFF,TGTGCCAGCAGTCCTAGCTCAATCACTGAAGCTTTCTTT
-,TRBD1,TRBV7-8,TRBJ2-3,18,CASSLGRGRGPSTDTQYF,TGTGCCAGCAGCTTAGGTAGGGGGCGCGGTCCCTCCACAGATACGCAGTATTTT
-,-,TRBV21-1,TRBJ2-4,23,CASRRFRFLSGSSPTIAKNIQYF,TGTGCCAGCAGGCGGTTTCGGTTTTTAAGCGGGAGTTCCCCCACTATAGCCAAAAACATTCAGTACTTC
-,TRBD1,TRBV28,TRBJ2-5,15,CASSLQTGGKETQYF,TGTGCCAGCAGTTTACAAACAGGGGGCAAAGAGACCCAGTACTTC
-,-,TRBV6-2/TRBV6-3,TRBJ1-1,11,CASSREGEAFF,TGTGCCAGCAGCCGGGAGGGAGAAGCTTTCTTT
-,-,TRBV5-6,TRBJ2-3,14,CASSGRGGTDTQYF,TGTGCCAGCAGCGGGCGGGGAGGCACAGATACGCAGTATTTT
-,-,TRBV9,TRBJ2-7,12,CASSGRSGEQYF,TGTGCCAGCAGCGGGAGATCGGGCGAGCAGTACTTC